This T cell receptor (beta chain) was sequenced in a study of T cell responses to AZD1222 COVID-19 vaccine. The study's findings and limits: Only a handful of people who got AZD1222 tested seropositive at baseline. Repertoire collection took place solely once the T cell response had peaked. Unmutated regions of variants are reportedly targeted by nearly half of spike-specific TCRs.

About this clone itself: Its antigen is still unknown.

TCRdb keeps only in-frame clones here, not all; method: immunoSEQ multiplex PCR. The sample lists under 95,000 clones, around 90% occurring once. The starting material was peripheral blood, obtained 28 days after the second AZD1222 dose. This sequence originates from an adult who received the AZD1222 COVID-19 vaccine.

Here the CDR3 reads CASSLSIDGGYTF. The CDR3 nucleotides are TGTGCCAGCAGTTTATCTATTGACGGCGGCTACACCTTC. The chain recombines TRBV12-3 or TRBV12-4 with TRBJ1-2; no firm D call. The length of the CDR3 is 13 residues. V lost 2 bases, J lost 8 bases, and 12 bases lay in between.